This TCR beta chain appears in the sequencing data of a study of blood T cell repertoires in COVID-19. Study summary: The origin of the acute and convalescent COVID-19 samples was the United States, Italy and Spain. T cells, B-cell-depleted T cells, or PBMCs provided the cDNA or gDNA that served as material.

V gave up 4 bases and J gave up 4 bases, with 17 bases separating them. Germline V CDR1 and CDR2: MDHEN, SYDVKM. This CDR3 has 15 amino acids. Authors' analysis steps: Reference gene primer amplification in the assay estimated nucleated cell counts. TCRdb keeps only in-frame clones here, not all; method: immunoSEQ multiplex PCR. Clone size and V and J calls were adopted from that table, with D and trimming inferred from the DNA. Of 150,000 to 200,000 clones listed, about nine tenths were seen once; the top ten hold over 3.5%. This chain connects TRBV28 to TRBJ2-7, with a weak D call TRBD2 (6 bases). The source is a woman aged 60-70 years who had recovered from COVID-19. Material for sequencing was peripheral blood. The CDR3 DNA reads TGTGCCAGCAGTTCTGGAGCGGGCGGTTATTACGAGCAGTACTTC. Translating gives CASSSGAGGYYEQYF.